The TCR beta chain described here comes from a study of beta chain features in type 1 diabetes. Trimming took 5 bases from V and 2 from J, leaving 15 bases between them. The length of the CDR3 is 15 residues. Germline CDR1 reads LGHNA; CDR2 reads YSLEER. Investigators reverse transcribed all isolated RNA, so they sequenced expressed TCRB transcripts. Generated by immunoSEQ multiplex PCR, the TCRdb table keeps only in-frame clones and is missing some. The sample has about 290,000 clones; 7.5% to 9.5% are singletons. Material: central memory CD4+ T cells from blood. This sequence originates from a woman younger than 35 in good health. The rearrangement links TRBV4-3 to TRBJ2-5; maybe TRBD2 (6 bases). The CDR3 reads CASSSRGGGQETQYF. The CDR3 bases are TGCGCCAGCAGCTCTCGCGGCGGAGGGCAAGAGACCCAGTACTTC.